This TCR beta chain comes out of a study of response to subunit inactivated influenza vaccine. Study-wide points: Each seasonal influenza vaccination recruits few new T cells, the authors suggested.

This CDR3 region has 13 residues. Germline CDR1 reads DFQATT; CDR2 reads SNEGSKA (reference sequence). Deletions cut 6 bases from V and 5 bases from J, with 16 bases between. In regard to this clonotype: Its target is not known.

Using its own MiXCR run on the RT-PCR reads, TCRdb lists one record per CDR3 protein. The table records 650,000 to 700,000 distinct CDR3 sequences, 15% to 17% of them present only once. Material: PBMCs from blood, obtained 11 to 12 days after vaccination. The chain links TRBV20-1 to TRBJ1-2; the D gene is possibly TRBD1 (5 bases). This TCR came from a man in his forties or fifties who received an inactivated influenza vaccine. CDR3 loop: CSASLGDGYGYTF. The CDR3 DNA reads TGCAGTGCAAGTCTGGGGGACGGGTATGGCTACACCTTC.